Below, one T cell receptor beta chain is given with its context. The CDR3 contains 16 residues. V was pared by 0 bases and J by 2 bases, with 4 bases of the junction left unmatched. CDR1 and CDR2 (germline): SGHKS, YYEKEE (reference sequence). The data belong to a study of preoperative IRX-2 immunotherapy in early breast cancer. Sequenced by immunoSEQ multiplex PCR; TCRdb stores in-frame clones only, minus some. The data hold 55,000 to 70,000 clones, with approximately 94% observed a single time. The treatment denotes: preoperative locoregional IRX-2 cytokine immunotherapy. Preoperative locoregional IRX-2 cytokine immunotherapy was tested in the phase Ib source study.

This chain joins TRBV5-5 and TRBJ2-3; 9 nucleotides align to TRBD2. The biological material was taken from a patient treated with IRX-2 immunotherapy. This receptor was obtained from a human donor with breast cancer. The CDR3 protein is CASSLGLAELTDTQYF. CDR3 DNA: TGTGCCAGCAGCTTGGGACTAGCGGAGCTCACAGATACGCAGTATTTT.